The 21 T cell receptor beta chains listed next were all sequenced from one sample in a study of read filtering for tumor transcriptome and immune sequencing. From 350 to 500 ng of RNA, a library with molecular barcoded alpha/delta and beta/gamma adaptors was made. MiXCR was run by TCRdb on the reads, yielding one entry per CDR3 protein. The table records around 130,000 distinct CDR3 sequences, roughly 13% of them present only once. The sequenced material came from a population of CD138-negative cells sorted from bone marrow. All receptors come from a donor aged 40 or older with multiple myeloma.

In regard to this clonotype: This may stem from a read error, because a much larger clone lies one nucleotide away. V gene TRBV7-9 combines with J gene TRBJ2-3; TRBD2 aligns across 8 bases. The germline gives CDR1 SEHNR, CDR2 FQNEAQ (reference sequence). The CDR3 consists of 14 residues. Written as DNA, the CDR3 is TGTGCCGGCAGCTCACAGCGGGAGACAGATACGCAGTATTTT. This codes for CAGSSQRETDTQYF.

On this clonotype: This may arise from a read error, as a much more abundant clone is one base away. This chain uses TRBV12-3 or TRBV12-4 with TRBJ1-2; D may be TRBD1 (5 bases). With 5 bases removed from V and 4 bases from J, the gap between germline ends came to 11 bases. The CDR3 has 13 residues. This chain's CDR3 is CASSVGTAYGYTF. The CDR3 coding sequence is TGTGCCAGCAGTGTAGGGACGGCCTATGGCTACACCTTC.

Worth noting for this clonotype: This could be a read error, since a much larger clone is one nucleotide away. The rearrangement uses TRBV7-3 and TRBJ2-5; 9 nucleotides line up with TRBD2. The CDR3 has 16 residues. Germline V gene lookup returns CDR1 SGHTA and CDR2 FQGTGA. The DNA for the CDR3 is TGTGCCAGCAGCTTAACTAGCGGGAGTAGCTTAGAGTCCCAGTACTTC. Residues: CASSLTSGSSLESQYF.

In its sample, this clonotype was seen many times. Possible read error: a much larger clone is one base away. This rearrangement joins TRBV7-2 to TRBJ2-1; a weak D match, TRBD1 (5 bases). The germline CDR1 and CDR2 sequences are SGHTA and FQGNSA. This CDR3 contains 13 residues. The CDR3 bases are TGTGCCAGCAGCTTAGACTTGGACAATGGGCAGTTCTTC. As protein: CASSLDLDNGQFF. Looking up the rest from reference TRBV7-2 and TRBJ2-1 gives the full variable domain: GAGVSQSPSNKVTEKGKDVELRCDPISGHTALYWYRQSLGQGLEFLIYFQGNSAPDKSGLPSDRFSAERTGGSVSTLTIQRTQQEDSAVYLCASSLDLDNGQFFGPGTRLTVL.

The sample holds many counts of this clonotype. The genes are TRBV5-1 and TRBJ2-4; D not resolved. There are 14 residues in the CDR3. V was cut by 2 bases and J by 3 bases, with 9 bases left in between. CDR1 and CDR2 from the germline V gene are SGHRS and YFSETQ. The CDR3 nucleotides are TGCGCCAGCAGCTTTGAAGGAATCAAAAACATTCAGTACTTC. Translating it yields CASSFEGIKNIQYF.

This clonotype was detected once. This sequence may be a read error, since a much larger clone differs from it by one base. The chain combines TRBV5-5 with TRBJ2-4; 10 bases align to TRBD1. CDR3 size: 16 residues. Germline CDR1 SGHKS, CDR2 YYEKEE (reference sequence). CDR3 DNA sequence: TGTACCAGCAGCTTGGAGGGACAGGGGCTGCGAAACATTCAGTACTTC. It translates to CTSSLEGQGLRNIQYF.

This clonotype was seen many times. The chain has TRBV7-9 and TRBJ2-5; 8 positions agree with TRBD2. Trimming cost V 6 bases and J 5 bases; bases outside gene matches: 8. This CDR3 is 14 amino acids long. Per germline, CDR1 SEHNR and CDR2 FQNEAQ (reference sequence). As DNA, the CDR3 is TGTGCCAGCAGGAAGACAGCTAGCGGGGAGACCCAGTACTTC. This codes for CASRKTASGETQYF.

In its sample, this clonotype was seen many times. The gene calls are TRBV5-1 and TRBJ1-3; TRBD1 aligns across 7 bases. Germline values: CDR1 SGHRS, CDR2 YFSETQ. V trimming: 4 bases; J trimming: 8 bases; junction bases outside the gene matches: 9. This CDR3 region has 14 residues. This CDR3 reads CASSQGTASDTIYF. In DNA form, the CDR3 reads TGCGCCAGCAGCCAGGGGACAGCATCGGACACCATATATTTT.

This clonotype was seen many times. The chain couples TRBV5-1 to TRBJ1-1; TRBD1 matches 7 bases. Germline V lookup: CDR1 SGHRS, CDR2 YFSETQ. CDR3 size: 14 residues. J was trimmed by 1 base and V by 4 bases; bases with no gene match: 4. CDR3 sequence reads: CASSPRTGNTEAFF. CDR3 in DNA: TGCGCCAGCAGCCCCCGGACAGGGAACACTGAAGCTTTCTTT.

Ten or more counts support this clonotype. The chain's CDR3 is CASREGGLSSYEQYF. The CDR3 DNA sequence: TGTGCCAGCAGGGAGGGCGGATTAAGCTCCTACGAGCAGTACTTC. The gene calls are TRBV6-2 or TRBV6-3 and TRBJ2-7; possible D gene TRBD2, 6 bases. Germline V gene sequence: CDR1 MNHEY, CDR2 SVGEGT. V lost 6 bases to trimming and J lost 0 bases, with 15 bases between them. The CDR3 contains 15 residues.

As to this clonotype: This may be a read error: a much more frequent sequence differs by one nucleotide. J is TRBJ2-2 and V is TRBV3-1, with 12 bases identical to TRBD2. The CDR3 is made up of 17 amino acids. Germline V gives CDR1 LGHDT, CDR2 YNNKEL (reference sequence). J was trimmed by 3 bases and V by 3 bases; bases with no gene match: 5. CDR3 nucleotide sequence: TGTGCCAGCAGCCATCACCGACTAGCGGGAGACACCGGGGAGCTGTTTTTT. Translating gives CASSHHRLAGDTGELFF.

This clonotype was counted at least ten times. This chain uses TRBV7-6 with TRBJ1-1; no firm D call. This CDR3 has 16 amino acids. Trimming cost V 1 base and J 1 base, with 13 bases left between them. Germline V gene sequence: CDR1 SGHVS, CDR2 FNYEAQ. CDR3 in DNA: TGTGCCAGCAGCTTAGTGGGCCCGGGAGCGAACACTGAAGCTTTCTTT. Translating it yields CASSLVGPGANTEAFF.

This clonotype showed up many times. J is TRBJ2-5 and V is TRBV7-2; TRBD2 aligns across 7 bases. J was trimmed by 4 bases and V by 5 bases; bases with no gene match: 10. CDR1 is SGHTA, CDR2 FQGNSA, per germline. The length of the CDR3 is 15 residues. CDR3 loop: CASSPNVRERETQYF. CDR3 nucleotide sequence: TGTGCCAGCAGCCCTAACGTGCGGGAGCGAGAGACCCAGTACTTC.

This clonotype was observed many times. The chain links TRBV24-1 to TRBJ1-5; D ambiguous. The CDR3 extends over 13 amino acids. The germline gives CDR1 KGHDR, CDR2 SFDVKD. Trimming shortened V by 5 bases and J by 4 bases, and 8 bases separated the two germline ends. DNA for the CDR3: TGTGCCACCAGTGGGGCGGCTAATCAGCCCCAGCATTTT. It specifies CATSGAANQPQHF.

The chain recombines TRBV5-1 with TRBJ2-7; the D gene is possibly TRBD1 (7 bases). The CDR3 is made up of 16 amino acids. CDR1 is SGHRS, CDR2 YFSETQ, per germline. V was clipped by 8 bases and J by 6 bases, with 27 bases between them. The CDR3 DNA reads TGCGCCAGGAGTTACGCCGCTCGGGCAGGGGGGTTCGAGCAGTACTTC. Protein: CARSYAARAGGFEQYF.

This clonotype was observed many times. This chain links TRBV4-1 with TRBJ2-6; TRBD1 matches 7 bases. CDR1 is MGHRA and CDR2 is YSYEKL in the germline V gene. The V gene end was trimmed by 6 bases and the J gene end by 2 bases; junction bases not matched to a gene: 10. The CDR3 extends over 17 amino acids. Written as DNA, the CDR3 is TGCGCCAGCAGTAAAAGGGGGCGTCTCGCTGGGGCCAACGTCCTGACTTTC. Its protein is CASSKRGRLAGANVLTF.

This chain uses TRBV27 with TRBJ2-3, with 11 bases identical to TRBD1. Germline V gives CDR1 MNHEY, CDR2 SMNVEV (reference sequence). The J segment lost 8 bases and the V segment lost 4 bases, leaving 11 bases of the junction unmatched. The CDR3 totals 16 residues. CDR3 residues: CASSSLRTGGQGTQYF. The DNA of the CDR3 is TGTGCCAGCAGTTCCCTCAGGACAGGGGGCCAGGGTACGCAGTATTTT.

CDR3 sequence (DNA): TGTGCCGGGACCATCGCCGGGTCCCCCACCCCCCTGAACACTGAAGCTTTCTTT. Residues: CAGTIAGSPTPLNTEAFF. The rearrangement links TRBV11-2 to TRBJ1-1; the D gene is possibly TRBD1 (5 bases). Germline CDR1 SGHAT, CDR2 FQNNGV. This CDR3 region has 18 residues. The ends were cut back, 11 bases at V and 0 bases at J, with 28 bases in the middle.

Ten or more counts support this clonotype. The chain recombines TRBV6-5 with TRBJ1-1; D not resolved. Germline V gene sequence: CDR1 MNHEY, CDR2 SVGAGI. The CDR3 contains 13 residues. V shed 2 bases and J shed 1 base, with 5 bases lying between them. CDR3 DNA: TGTGCCAGCAGTTACGGCTGGAACACTGAAGCTTTCTTT. It specifies CASSYGWNTEAFF.

In its sample, this clonotype was seen many times. The rearrangement joins TRBV7-2 to TRBJ2-1, with 13 bases lining up with TRBD2. CDR3 length: 19 amino acids. Trimming removed 2 bases from V and 0 bases from J; junction bases left unmatched: 7. From germline, CDR1 is SGHTA and CDR2 FQGNSA. This chain's CDR3 is CASSLLLAGGFSSYNEQFF. CDR3 nucleotides: TGTGCCAGCAGCTTATTACTAGCGGGAGGGTTTAGCTCCTACAATGAGCAGTTCTTC.

This clonotype has ten or more counts. V gene TRBV20-1 combines with J gene TRBJ2-5, with no clear D. The V end was cut by 6 bases, the J end by 5 bases, with 16 bases between. The CDR3 is 13 residues long. Germline V CDR1 and CDR2: DFQATT, SNEGSKA (reference sequence). DNA of the CDR3: TGCAGTGCCCAAGACTGGAGCCGGGAGACCCAGTACTTC. This gives the protein CSAQDWSRETQYF.